These 4 T cell receptor beta chains came from one sample sequenced in a study of response to subunit inactivated influenza vaccine. TCRdb itself ran the RT-PCR reads through MiXCR, one entry per CDR3 protein. The data hold over 400,000 distinct CDR3 sequences, with about a tenth observed a single time. Sequences were derived from PBMCs from blood, sampled around seven weeks after vaccination. These receptors all stem from a man aged 45-65 years who received an inactivated influenza vaccine.

This clonotype was counted between two and nine times. The CDR3 coding sequence is TGCAGTGCAACCGGGACAGGGGGACTAGCGGGGAGATTATACGAGCAGTACTTC. As protein: CSATGTGGLAGRLYEQYF. The chain employs TRBV20-1 and TRBJ2-7, with 13 bases that match TRBD2. CDR3 length: 18 amino acids. The germline CDR1 and CDR2 sequences are DFQATT and SNEGSKA (reference sequence). The V segment lost 6 bases and the J segment 4 bases; nucleotides outside the gene matches: 18.

The chain combines TRBV12-3 or TRBV12-4 with TRBJ1-1; 8 positions agree with TRBD1. The V gene end was trimmed by 7 bases and the J gene end by 1 base; junction bases not matched to a gene: 5. This CDR3 has 14 residues. CDR3 in amino acids: CASTQGVGNTEAFF. CDR3 sequence (DNA): TGTGCCAGCACACAGGGGGTCGGGAACACTGAAGCTTTCTTT.

The chain carries TRBV5-1 and TRBJ2-5; a weak D match, TRBD1 (6 bases). CDR1 and CDR2 from the germline V gene are SGHRS and YFSETQ. The CDR3 extends over 14 amino acids. Deletions cut 5 bases from V and 5 bases from J, with 16 bases between. The CDR3 reads CASSPGVFGETQYF. The CDR3 nucleotides are TGCGCCAGCAGTCCAGGGGTTTTTGGGGAGACCCAGTACTTC. Supplemented by reference TRBV5-1 and TRBJ2-5, the full variable domain reads KAGVTQTPRYLIKTRGQQVTLSCSPISGHRSVSWYQQTPGQGLQFLFEYFSETQRNKGNFPGRFSGRQFSNSRSEMNVSTLELGDSALYLCASSPGVFGETQYFGPGTRLLVL.

The J gene is TRBJ2-1, the V gene TRBV7-2; 10 bases map to TRBD1. Losses at the gene ends were 6 bases for V and 8 bases for J; bases not matched to a gene: 13. From germline, CDR1 is SGHTA and CDR2 FQGNSA. The CDR3 has 16 amino acids. In nucleotides, the CDR3 is TGTGCCAGCAGATTCTGGGGGACAGGGGTCGTCGATGAGCAGTTCTTC. This sequence encodes CASRFWGTGVVDEQFF. The whole variable domain, filled in from reference TRBV7-2 and TRBJ2-1, reads GAGVSQSPSNKVTEKGKDVELRCDPISGHTALYWYRQSLGQGLEFLIYFQGNSAPDKSGLPSDRFSAERTGGSVSTLTIQRTQQEDSAVYLCASRFWGTGVVDEQFFGPGTRLTVL.